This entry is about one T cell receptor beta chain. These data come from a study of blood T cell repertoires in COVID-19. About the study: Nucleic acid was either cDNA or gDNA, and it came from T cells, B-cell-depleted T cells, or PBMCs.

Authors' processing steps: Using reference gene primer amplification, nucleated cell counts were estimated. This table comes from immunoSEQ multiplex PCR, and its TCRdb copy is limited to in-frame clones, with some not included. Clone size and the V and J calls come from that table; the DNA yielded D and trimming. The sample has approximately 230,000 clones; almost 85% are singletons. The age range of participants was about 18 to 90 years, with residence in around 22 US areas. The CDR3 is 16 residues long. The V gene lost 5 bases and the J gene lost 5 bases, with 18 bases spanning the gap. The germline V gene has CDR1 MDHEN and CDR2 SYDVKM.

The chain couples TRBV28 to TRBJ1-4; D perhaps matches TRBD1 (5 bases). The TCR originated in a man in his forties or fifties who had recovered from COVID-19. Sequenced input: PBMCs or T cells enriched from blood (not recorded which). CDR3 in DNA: TGTGCCAGCAGTGGGGGGGTCGGGGGAGTAAATGAAAAACTGTTTTTT. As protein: CASSGGVGGVNEKLFF.